Listed here is a single T cell receptor beta chain. Antigen unknown. This CDR3 contains 16 residues. Looked up from germline, CDR1 is MGHRA and CDR2 is YSYEKL. V shed 4 bases, J shed 0 bases, and the junction held 9 bases outside the gene matches. The data were obtained in a study of blood T cells in healthy people across ages. Study-level findings and limits: There were more naive CD4+ cells and higher diversity in long-lived donors than in aged donors.

Through a sample-barcoded 5' primer and a J-beta primer mix, a second PCR was run for roughly 6 to 12 cycles. Every sample returned 3 million or more CDR3-containing paired-end reads. A single record per CDR3 protein comes from TCRdb applying MiXCR to the 5' RACE reads. Of 1.5 million to 1.9 million distinct CDR3 sequences listed, approximately 39% are singletons. Specimen: blood. This TCR came from a woman younger than 35 in good health. The V gene is TRBV4-1, the J gene TRBJ2-7; 7 bases are shared with TRBD1. Here the CDR3 DNA reads TGCGCCAGCAGCCTTTCTTGGACAGGTGGCTCCTACGAGCAGTACTTC. It is translated as CASSLSWTGGSYEQYF.